This passage covers 17 T cell receptor beta chains from one sample sequenced in a study of T cell repertoires in cytomegalovirus infection. Their target antigens are unknown. TCRdb re-analysed the reads in MiXCR, keeping a single row per CDR3 protein. The repertoire consists of 700,000 to 900,000 distinct CDR3 sequences, with roughly 29% occurring once and the leading ten covering about an eighth. The input for sequencing was cultured CD8+ T cells from PBMCs, taken from culture after CMV antigen stimulation. The receptors here all came from a human donor in good health (CMV status not recorded). Some clones in this sample may be carry-over from other donors' samples.

V gene TRBV6-6 combines with J gene TRBJ2-5, with 12 bases identical to TRBD2. CDR3 length: 16 residues. Germline lookup yields CDR1 MNHNY and CDR2 SVGAGI (reference sequence). V was clipped by 2 bases and J by 5 bases; unmatched bases: 6. DNA for the CDR3: TGTGCCAGCAGTTACGCGCTAGCGGGGGGGCTGGAGACCCAGTACTTC. It encodes CASSYALAGGLETQYF.

The table lists this clonotype with many counts. The chain couples TRBV7-2 to TRBJ2-7; possible D gene TRBD2, 6 bases. This CDR3 comprises 13 residues. V lost 1 base and J lost 5, with 9 bases in between. The germline V gene has CDR1 SGHTA and CDR2 FQGNSA. The chain's CDR3 is CASSLGLVNEQYV. The CDR3 DNA follows: TGTGCCAGCAGCTTAGGACTAGTAAACGAGCAGTACGTC.

This clonotype turned up a few times. This chain joins TRBV19 and TRBJ2-1; D is unresolved. The V end was cut by 6 bases, the J end by 5 bases, with 8 bases between. CDR1 LNHDA and CDR2 SQIVND come from the germline V gene (reference sequence). The CDR3 is 12 amino acids. This chain's CDR3 is CASSPSDNEQFF. The CDR3 DNA follows: TGTGCCAGTAGCCCGTCTGACAATGAGCAGTTCTTC.

The chain employs TRBV28 and TRBJ2-1, with 9 bases fitting TRBD2. CDR1 is MDHEN, CDR2 SYDVKM, per germline. The CDR3 extends over 16 amino acids. The junction had 7 bases not matched to a gene; V was cut back by 4 bases and J by 3 bases. DNA of the CDR3: TGTGCCAGCAGTTCGATAGCGGGGGCCATCTACAATGAGCAGTTCTTC. Translation: CASSSIAGAIYNEQFF.

This clonotype was seen more than once but under ten times. The chain recombines TRBV11-1 with TRBJ2-5, with D tentatively TRBD1 or TRBD2 (5 bases each). The CDR3 length is 16 residues. Germline values: CDR1 SGHAT, CDR2 FQDESV (reference sequence). With 5 bases removed from V and 4 bases from J, the gap between germline ends came to 20 bases. The CDR3 DNA sequence: TGTGCCAGCAGCCCCCGACGGGGCATTGTTTTAGAGACCCAGTACTTC. Amino acids: CASSPRRGIVLETQYF.

The V gene is TRBV12-3 or TRBV12-4, the J gene TRBJ2-1; D is perhaps TRBD2 (6 bases). Between the trimmed V and J ends, which lost 4 bases and 8 bases, there was a span of 12 bases. CDR3 length: 13 amino acids. The CDR3 protein is CASSSTRAHEQFF. CDR3 sequence (DNA): TGTGCCAGCAGTTCGACTAGGGCCCATGAGCAGTTCTTC.

This chain uses TRBV13 with TRBJ1-1, with 7 bases aligning to TRBD1. The CDR3 contains 14 residues. CDR1 is PRHDT and CDR2 is FYEKMQ in the germline V gene (reference sequence). With 5 bases clipped from V and 8 bases from J, the junction kept 11 bases outside the gene matches. In nucleotides, the CDR3 is TGTGCCAGCAGCGAACCGGGACAGCCTTACGAAGCTTTCTTT. This codes for CASSEPGQPYEAFF. Using reference TRBV13 and TRBJ1-1 for the parts outside the CDR3, the full variable domain is AAGVIQSPRHLIKEKRETATLKCYPIPRHDTVYWYQQGPGQDPQFLISFYEKMQSDKGSIPDRFSAQQFSDYHSELNMSSLELGDSALYFCASSEPGQPYEAFFGQGTRLTVV.

There are a few counts of this clonotype. The chain joins TRBV27 to TRBJ2-1; TRBD2 matches at 7 bases. J was trimmed by 4 bases and V by 8 bases; bases with no gene match: 8. The V gene's germline CDR1 is MNHEY and CDR2 SMNVEV (reference sequence). There are 14 residues in the CDR3. Here the CDR3 DNA reads TGTGCCAGCTGTAATGCGGGACTATACAATGAGCAGTTCTTC. It specifies CASCNAGLYNEQFF.

V is TRBV2 and J is TRBJ2-5; perhaps TRBD1 as D (5 bases). Germline-derived CDR1 and CDR2 are SNHLY and FYNNEI. V was trimmed by 5 bases and J by 3 bases, leaving 22 bases between them. The CDR3 runs to 17 residues. The chain's CDR3 is CASSSSSTVSDKETQYF. The CDR3 DNA is TGTGCCAGCAGTAGTAGTTCGACCGTGTCGGACAAAGAGACCCAGTACTTC.

This clonotype occurred a few times. This chain joins TRBV19 and TRBJ1-5, with a tentative D call TRBD1 (6 bases). CDR3 size: 13 residues. Germline V gives CDR1 LNHDA, CDR2 SQIVND (reference sequence). Trimming cost V 7 bases and J 5 bases, with 12 bases left between them. DNA for the CDR3: TGTGCCAGTACCCTAGGGGGTTATCAGCCCCAGCATTTT. Protein: CASTLGGYQPQHF.

A few counts support this clonotype. The chain couples TRBV11-2 to TRBJ1-1, with 8 bases matching TRBD1. CDR1 and CDR2 (germline): SGHAT, FQNNGV. The J segment lost 0 bases and the V segment lost 4 bases, leaving 10 bases of the junction unmatched. The CDR3 is made up of 17 amino acids. CDR3 region: CASSYPGQGVVNTEAFF. As DNA, the CDR3 is TGTGCCAGCAGCTACCCCGGACAGGGAGTGGTGAACACTGAAGCTTTCTTT.

This sequence joins TRBV9 and TRBJ1-2; D is uncertain. The CDR3 sequence is 13 residues long. Germline lookup yields CDR1 SGDLS and CDR2 YYNGEE. V was pared by 0 bases and J by 8 bases, with 11 bases between. This CDR3 is CASSVAREDGYTF. Written as DNA, the CDR3 is TGTGCCAGCAGCGTAGCTCGGGAGGACGGCTACACCTTC.

In DNA form, the CDR3 reads TGTGCCAGCAGTTACTACCGGCCGAGGGGACCCTACGAGCAGTACGTC. This gives the protein CASSYYRPRGPYEQYV. V is TRBV6-5 and J is TRBJ2-7; D possibly matches TRBD1 or TRBD2 (5 bases each). The length of the CDR3 is 16 residues. Trimming left V 1 base short and J 2 bases short, with 15 bases between. Looked up from germline, CDR1 is MNHEY and CDR2 is SVGAGI.

This clonotype was seen only once. Possible read error: a much larger clone is one base away. J is TRBJ2-7 and V is TRBV12-3 or TRBV12-4; TRBD2 aligns across 10 bases. Trimming took 7 bases from V and 3 from J; bases not matched to a gene: 9. This CDR3 contains 15 residues. The CDR3 loop reads CASNIILAGSYEQYF. DNA for the CDR3: TGTGCCAGCAATATCATACTAGCGGGGAGCTACGAGCAGTACTTC.

This clonotype came up a few times. The chain is built from TRBV29-1 and TRBJ1-1; possibly TRBD1 for D (5 bases). The V end lost 5 bases, the J end lost 6 bases, and 10 bases lay between the germline ends. The CDR3 runs to 11 residues. CDR1 is SQVTM, CDR2 ANQGSEA, per germline. The CDR3 DNA sequence: TGCAGCGTTCCAGGGATCGCTGAAGCTTTCTTT. It yields the protein CSVPGIAEAFF. The full variable domain, its missing parts supplied by reference TRBV29-1 and TRBJ1-1, is SAVISQKPSRDICQRGTSLTIQCQVDSQVTMMFWYRQQPGQSLTLIATANQGSEATYESGFVIDKFPISRPNLTFSTLTVSNMSPEDSSIYLCSVPGIAEAFFGQGTRLTVV.

The chain uses TRBV7-9 and TRBJ1-3; the D is unclear. V was pared by 1 base and J by 0 bases, with 7 bases between. CDR1 is SEHNR and CDR2 is FQNEAQ in the germline V gene (reference sequence). The CDR3 has 15 residues. The CDR3 nucleotides are TGTGCCAGCAGCTTAGGGAGCTCCTCTGGAAACACCATATATTTT. Translated, it gives CASSLGSSSGNTIYF.

This clonotype was seen a few times. The chain has TRBV5-6 and TRBJ1-5; 7 nucleotides line up with TRBD1. This CDR3 is built from 12 residues. Per the germline V gene, CDR1 is SGHDT and CDR2 is YYEEEE. Trimming removed 3 bases from V and 11 bases from J; junction bases left unmatched: 5. This CDR3 reads CASSSGTAAQHF. Here the CDR3 DNA reads TGTGCCAGCAGCTCCGGGACAGCGGCCCAGCATTTT.